Sequencing of this T cell receptor (beta chain) was carried out in a study of memory CD4+ T cells and cytomegalovirus serostatus. Study context: Healthy Belgian adult donors included roughly nine CMV-positive and 24 CMV-negative people. Study-wide findings and caveats: CMV serostatus prediction reached median AUC about 0.95, or 0.9 with US-trained model. CD4+ memory repertoires contained about 40% of the roughly 150 reported CMV TCRbeta sequences.

Only in-frame clones appear in the TCRdb table, and some are missing; sequencing was by immunoSEQ multiplex PCR. The table includes roughly 45,000 clones, over 70% detected once. The CDR3 loop spans 17 amino acids. From germline, CDR1 is SGHAT and CDR2 FQDESV (reference sequence). V was pared by 5 bases and J by 3 bases, with 22 bases between. The sort gate was single viable CD3+CD4+CD8-CD45RO+ cells for memory CD4+ T cells. Serum IgG to CMV pp150, pp28, p38 and p52 defined serostatus. Remarks on this clone: Its antigen is still unknown.

Sequenced: memory CD4+ T cells from blood. This receptor was obtained from an adult in good health and CMV-seronegative. The genes are TRBV11-1 and TRBJ2-5, with D possibly being TRBD2 (6 bases). The CDR3 bases are TGTGCCAGCAGCGACGGGCGCGCGGGGCACCGAAAAGAGACCCAGTACTTC. Protein: CASSDGRAGHRKETQYF. Variable domain in full (rest from reference TRBV11-1 and TRBJ2-5): EAEVAQSPRYKITEKSQAVAFWCDPISGHATLYWYRQILGQGPELLVQFQDESVVDDSQLPKDRFSAERLKGVDSTLKIQPAELGDSAMYLCASSDGRAGHRKETQYFGPGTRLLVL.